This passage covers 22 T cell receptor beta chains from one sample sequenced in a study of T cell repertoires in cytomegalovirus infection. These TCRs' antigens remain unknown. TCRdb independently ran MiXCR on the reads; one entry per CDR3 protein. The table records some 800,000 distinct CDR3 sequences, 30% to 35% of them present only once. The sample was cultured CD8+ T cells from PBMCs, taken from culture after CMV antigen stimulation. The receptors stem from a human donor in good health (CMV status not recorded). Some clones in this sample may be carry-over from other donors' samples.

This clonotype has at least ten counts. This chain joins TRBV7-9 and TRBJ2-3; 9 bases agree with TRBD2. The germline V gene encodes CDR1 SEHNR and CDR2 FQNEAQ (reference sequence). The V segment lost 5 bases and the J segment 2 bases; nucleotides outside the gene matches: 11. The CDR3 has 17 residues. CDR3 DNA sequence: TGTGCCAGCAGCCCAAGAGCTAGCGGGGTATACACAGATACGCAGTATTTT. It is translated as CASSPRASGVYTDTQYF.

The rearrangement joins TRBV6-2 or TRBV6-3 to TRBJ2-7; no clear D. The germline gives CDR1 MNHEY, CDR2 SVGEGT. The V gene lost 2 bases and the J gene lost 2 bases, with 4 bases spanning the gap. The CDR3 is 12 residues long. The CDR3 protein is CASSYTAYEQYV. CDR3 coding DNA: TGTGCCAGCAGTTACACGGCCTACGAGCAGTACGTC.

The chain uses TRBV6-5 and TRBJ1-2; D is uncertain. The CDR3 has 15 amino acids. The V gene's germline CDR1 is MNHEY and CDR2 SVGAGI. The germline V and J ends were trimmed by 2 bases and 0 bases, with 10 bases remaining between them. Here the CDR3 reads CASSYNIRANYGYTF. The CDR3, as DNA: TGTGCCAGCAGTTACAATATTCGGGCTAACTATGGCTACACCTTC.

The chain recombines TRBV5-1 with TRBJ2-7; 9 nucleotides align to TRBD1. Trimming took 3 bases from V and 5 from J; bases not matched to a gene: 9. The CDR3 is 15 amino acids. Germline V gene data show CDR1 as SGHRS and CDR2 as YFSETQ. CDR3 DNA sequence: TGCGCCAGCAGCTCCTCCGGGACAGGGAACCACGAGCAGTACTTC. This translates into CASSSSGTGNHEQYF.

This clonotype appeared a few times. The rearrangement joins TRBV20-1 to TRBJ2-3; weak D call: TRBD1 (6 bases). The germline CDR1 and CDR2 sequences are DFQATT and SNEGSKA (reference sequence). The CDR3 consists of 14 residues. V was trimmed by 5 bases and J by 2 bases, leaving 14 bases between them. This CDR3 reads CSAWVGDNTDTQYF. CDR3 bases: TGCAGTGCTTGGGTCGGGGACAACACAGATACGCAGTATTTT.

This clonotype came up many times. V gene TRBV7-6 combines with J gene TRBJ2-1; D is undetermined. Germline loops: CDR1 SGHVS, CDR2 FNYEAQ. The CDR3 extends over 13 amino acids. Trimming took 1 base from V and 4 from J, leaving 5 bases between them. CDR3 sequence reads: CASSLGQYNEQFF. The DNA for the CDR3 is TGTGCCAGCAGCTTAGGGCAATACAATGAGCAGTTCTTC.

The chain is built from TRBV5-6 and TRBJ1-1; 9 positions match TRBD1. The germline CDR1 and CDR2 sequences are SGHDT and YYEEEE. V lost 4 bases, J lost 4 bases, and 5 bases stayed unmatched. There are 14 residues in the CDR3. The CDR3 sequence: CASSKTGGATEAFF. Here the CDR3 DNA reads TGTGCCAGCAGCAAGACAGGGGGGGCCACTGAAGCTTTCTTT.

This clonotype has more than one count but fewer than ten. This rearrangement joins TRBV27 to TRBJ2-5; TRBD2 aligns across 7 bases. The CDR3 loop spans 14 amino acids. The V and J ends lost 3 bases and 3 bases, in that order; junction bases with no gene match: 4. Germline V gives CDR1 MNHEY, CDR2 SMNVEV (reference sequence). CDR3 protein: CASSFLGREETQYF. The CDR3 DNA reads as TGTGCCAGCAGTTTTTTAGGGAGGGAAGAGACCCAGTACTTC.

J is TRBJ2-3 and V is TRBV6-8; TRBD1 matches at 7 bases. Trimming took 5 bases from V and 5 from J; bases not matched to a gene: 7. Germline CDR1 MNHGY, CDR2 SAAAGT. CDR3 length equals 14 residues. The CDR3 region is CASSPTGVVDTQYF. CDR3 sequence (DNA): TGTGCCAGCAGTCCTACAGGGGTAGTAGATACGCAGTATTTT.

There are a few counts of this clonotype. The rearrangement uses TRBV7-9 and TRBJ2-1; maybe TRBD2 (5 bases). The CDR3 is 14 amino acids. Germline lookup yields CDR1 SEHNR and CDR2 FQNEAQ (reference sequence). Trimming left V 7 bases short and J 4 bases short, with 14 bases between. Here the CDR3 reads CASIIGRGYNEQFF. CDR3 bases: TGTGCCAGCATTATAGGTAGAGGGTACAATGAGCAGTTCTTC.

This chain uses TRBV4-1 with TRBJ2-7; D is undetermined. Germline-derived CDR1 and CDR2 are MGHRA and YSYEKL. V was clipped by 0 bases and J by 6 bases, with 12 bases between them. The CDR3 extends over 14 amino acids. The CDR3, as DNA: TGCGCCAGCAGCCAAGATCGTGGTACCTTCGAGCAGTACTTC. The encoded protein is CASSQDRGTFEQYF.

The gene calls are TRBV27 and TRBJ1-2; 10 bases map to TRBD1. Germline CDR1 reads MNHEY; CDR2 reads SMNVEV (reference sequence). The CDR3 has 15 residues. V was clipped by 3 bases and J by 7 bases; unmatched bases: 8. In DNA, the CDR3 is TGTGCCAGCAGTTTTTTGGGACAGGGGATAGGTGGCTACACCTTC. As protein: CASSFLGQGIGGYTF.

This chain joins TRBV3-1 and TRBJ1-5; TRBD1 might be the D (5 bases). The CDR3 runs to 15 residues. From germline, CDR1 is LGHDT and CDR2 YNNKEL (reference sequence). V was clipped by 1 base and J by 2 bases, with 9 bases between them. In nucleotides, the CDR3 is TGTGCCAGCAGCCAAGGGGAGGGGCGCAATCAGCCCCAGCATTTT. Encoded protein: CASSQGEGRNQPQHF.

This clonotype has just a few counts. This chain uses TRBV4-2 with TRBJ1-1, with D uncertain. The V end was cut by 2 bases, the J end by 4 bases, with 11 bases between. The CDR3 contains 14 residues. Germline V lookup: CDR1 LGHNA, CDR2 YNFKEQ. CDR3 sequence reads: CASSQKRLGTEAFF. The CDR3 DNA reads TGTGCCAGCAGCCAAAAGAGGTTGGGCACTGAAGCTTTCTTT.

CDR3 bases: TGTGCCTCCAGTTGGGGGGGGCAGGGTGAGCAGTTCTTC. This encodes CASSWGGQGEQFF. The chain carries TRBV19 and TRBJ2-1; TRBD2 might be the D (7 bases). Trimming pared 11 bases from V and 9 bases from J, leaving 20 bases between. The CDR3 has 13 amino acids. Germline V lookup: CDR1 LNHDA, CDR2 SQIVND (reference sequence).

This clonotype occurred many times. The chain employs TRBV7-8 and TRBJ2-5, with 11 positions matching TRBD2. The CDR3 runs 16 residues. CDR1 is SGHVS, CDR2 FQNEAQ, per germline. V gave up 5 bases and J gave up 4 bases; unmatched junction bases: 9. The CDR3 region has the DNA TGTGCCAGCAGCCCCCGTAGCGGGGGGGGGGGAGAGACCCAGTACTTC. It codes for CASSPRSGGGGETQYF.

The chain links TRBV20-1 to TRBJ2-1; TRBD2 might be the D (7 bases). Germline V gene data show CDR1 as DFQATT and CDR2 as SNEGSKA (reference sequence). The V and J ends lost 0 bases and 2 bases respectively, with 11 bases between them. The CDR3 runs 15 residues. For the CDR3, the DNA is TGCAGTGCTAGAGATCCGGGGGGCCCCTACAATGAGCAGTTCTTC. Its protein is CSARDPGGPYNEQFF.

The CDR3 sequence: CASGLQGNYGYTF. The CDR3 DNA reads TGTGCTAGTGGTTTGCAGGGAAACTATGGCTACACCTTC. This chain connects TRBV12-5 to TRBJ1-2; a weak D match, TRBD1 (5 bases). The CDR3 length is 13 residues. CDR1 and CDR2 from the germline V gene are LGHNT and FRNRAP. V shed 2 bases and J shed 2 bases, with 6 bases lying between them.

The rearrangement joins TRBV11-3 to TRBJ2-3; D assignment may be TRBD1 or TRBD2 (5 bases each). V shed 2 bases and J shed 6 bases, with 15 bases lying between them. The CDR3 sequence is 15 residues long. Germline-derived CDR1 and CDR2 are SGHNT and YENEEA. DNA of the CDR3: TGTGCCAGCAGCTTAAGGGGAGCCTCCCCGGATACGCAGTATTTT. It is translated as CASSLRGASPDTQYF. The full variable domain, rest sourced from reference TRBV11-3 and TRBJ2-3, is EAGVVQSPRYKIIEKKQPVAFWCNPISGHNTLYWYLQNLGQGPELLIRYENEEAVDDSQLPKDRFSAERLKGVDSTLKIQPAELGDSAVYLCASSLRGASPDTQYFGPGTRLTVL.

This chain uses TRBV27 with TRBJ2-1, with 11 bases fitting TRBD2. This CDR3 is built from 17 residues. V was pared by 2 bases and J by 10 bases, with 13 bases of the junction left unmatched. Germline CDR1 reads MNHEY; CDR2 reads SMNVEV (reference sequence). CDR3 sequence (DNA): TGTGCCAGCAGTTTACCCTCTGGGACTAGCGGAGTTAGGGAGCAGTTCTTC. Translated: CASSLPSGTSGVREQFF.

This clonotype was counted a few times. The V call is TRBV7-9, the J call TRBJ2-2; possibly TRBD2 for D (5 bases). This CDR3 has 15 amino acids. Germline V gene lookup returns CDR1 SEHNR and CDR2 FQNEAQ (reference sequence). Deletions cut 8 bases from V and 1 base from J, with 14 bases between. The CDR3 nucleotides are TGTGCCAGCCTCCTAACCGCGGGGAACACCGGGGAGCTGTTTTTT. This sequence encodes CASLLTAGNTGELFF. Full variable domain (remainder filled in from reference TRBV7-9 and TRBJ2-2): DTGVSQNPRHKITKRGQNVTFRCDPISEHNRLYWYRQTLGQGPEFLTYFQNEAQLEKSRLLSDRFSAERPKGSFSTLEIQRTEQGDSAMYLCASLLTAGNTGELFFGEGSRLTVL.

The chain combines TRBV2 with TRBJ2-7; 10 bases line up with TRBD1. The CDR3 runs 14 residues. Germline V gene sequence: CDR1 SNHLY, CDR2 FYNNEI. V lost 8 bases, J lost 5 bases, and 9 bases stayed unmatched. The CDR3 reads CASPGTGAVDEQYF. As DNA, the CDR3 is TGTGCCAGCCCGGGGACAGGGGCAGTGGACGAGCAGTACTTC.